The entry that follows covers one T cell receptor (beta chain) sequence. The CDR3 has 13 residues. CDR1 is MNHNS, CDR2 SASEGT, per germline. These data come from a study of CD8 T cells in cerebrospinal fluid in Alzheimer's disease. After re-calling the 10x single-cell sequencing reads, TCRdb lists one entry per CDR3 protein, DNA absent. This table holds about 1,500 distinct CDR3 sequences. This receptor was identified in a human donor in good health. The V gene is TRBV6-1, the J gene TRBJ2-7; TCRdb's D call of TRBD1 is untestable without DNA. The source material was cerebrospinal fluid. CDR3 sequence reads: CASSEFATVEQYF.